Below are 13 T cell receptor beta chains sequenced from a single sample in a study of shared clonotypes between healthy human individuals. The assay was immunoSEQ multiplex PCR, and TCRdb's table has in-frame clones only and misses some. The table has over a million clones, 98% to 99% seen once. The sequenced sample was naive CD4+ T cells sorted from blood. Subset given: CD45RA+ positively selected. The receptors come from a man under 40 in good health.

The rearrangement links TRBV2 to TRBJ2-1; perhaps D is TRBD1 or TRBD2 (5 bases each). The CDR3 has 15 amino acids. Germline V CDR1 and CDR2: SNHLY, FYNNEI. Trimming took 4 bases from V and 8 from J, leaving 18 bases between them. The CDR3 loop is CASSGGSGPQDEQFF. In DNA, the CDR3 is TGTGCCAGCAGTGGGGGGAGCGGCCCACAGGATGAGCAGTTCTTC.

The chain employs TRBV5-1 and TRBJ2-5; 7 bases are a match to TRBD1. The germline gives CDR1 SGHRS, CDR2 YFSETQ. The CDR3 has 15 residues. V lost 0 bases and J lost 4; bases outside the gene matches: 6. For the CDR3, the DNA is TGCGCCAGCAGCTTGGCCGACAGGGTAGTAGAGACCCAGTACTTC. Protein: CASSLADRVVETQYF.

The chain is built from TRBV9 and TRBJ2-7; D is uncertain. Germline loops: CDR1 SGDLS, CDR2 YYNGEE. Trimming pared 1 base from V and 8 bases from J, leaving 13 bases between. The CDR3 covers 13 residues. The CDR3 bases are TGTGCCAGCAGCGTATTTCCGGGCAGCCAGCAGTACTTC. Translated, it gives CASSVFPGSQQYF. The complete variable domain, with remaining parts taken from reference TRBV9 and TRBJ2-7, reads DSGVTQTPKHLITATGQRVTLRCSPRSGDLSVYWYQQSLDQGLQFLIQYYNGEERAKGNILERFSAQQFPDLHSELNLSSLELGDSALYFCASSVFPGSQQYFGPGTRLTVT.

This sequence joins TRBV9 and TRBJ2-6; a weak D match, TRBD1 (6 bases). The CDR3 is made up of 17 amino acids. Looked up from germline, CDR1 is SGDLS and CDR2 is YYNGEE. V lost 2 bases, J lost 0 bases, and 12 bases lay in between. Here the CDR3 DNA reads TGTGCCAGCAGCGTGGACAGTGATTACTCTGGGGCCAACGTCCTGACTTTC. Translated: CASSVDSDYSGANVLTF. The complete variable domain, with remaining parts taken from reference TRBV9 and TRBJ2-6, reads DSGVTQTPKHLITATGQRVTLRCSPRSGDLSVYWYQQSLDQGLQFLIQYYNGEERAKGNILERFSAQQFPDLHSELNLSSLELGDSALYFCASSVDSDYSGANVLTFGAGSRLTVL.

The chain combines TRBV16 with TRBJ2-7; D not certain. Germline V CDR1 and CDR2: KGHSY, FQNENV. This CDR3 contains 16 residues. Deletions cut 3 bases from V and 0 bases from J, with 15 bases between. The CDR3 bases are TGTGCCAGCAGCCACAGTCCGCCGGTGAACTCCTACGAGCAGTACTTC. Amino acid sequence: CASSHSPPVNSYEQYF.

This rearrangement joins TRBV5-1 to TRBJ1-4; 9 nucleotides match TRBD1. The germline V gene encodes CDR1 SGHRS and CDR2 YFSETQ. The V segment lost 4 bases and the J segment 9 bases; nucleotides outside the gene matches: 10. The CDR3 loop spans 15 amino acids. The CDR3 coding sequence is TGCGCCAGCAGCGACGAACGGGACAGGGTGAAAAAACTGTTTTTT. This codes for CASSDERDRVKKLFF.

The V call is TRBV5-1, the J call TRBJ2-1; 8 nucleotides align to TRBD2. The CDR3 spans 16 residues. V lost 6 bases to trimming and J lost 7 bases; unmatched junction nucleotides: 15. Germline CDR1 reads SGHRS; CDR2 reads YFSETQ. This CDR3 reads CASTQRTGGMGNEQFF. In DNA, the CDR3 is TGCGCCAGCACCCAGAGAACGGGAGGGATGGGGAATGAGCAGTTCTTC.

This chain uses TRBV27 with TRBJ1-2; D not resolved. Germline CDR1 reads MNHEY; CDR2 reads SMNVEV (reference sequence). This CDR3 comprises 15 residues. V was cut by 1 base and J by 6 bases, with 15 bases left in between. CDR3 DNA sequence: TGTGCCAGCAGTTTATTAAGGCCTGTGGCGGATGGCTACACCTTC. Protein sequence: CASSLLRPVADGYTF.

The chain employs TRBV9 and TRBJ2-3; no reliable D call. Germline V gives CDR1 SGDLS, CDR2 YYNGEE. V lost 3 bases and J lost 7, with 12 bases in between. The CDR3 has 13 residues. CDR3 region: CASSATLSYTQYF. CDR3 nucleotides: TGTGCCAGCAGCGCGACCTTATCGTATACGCAGTATTTT.

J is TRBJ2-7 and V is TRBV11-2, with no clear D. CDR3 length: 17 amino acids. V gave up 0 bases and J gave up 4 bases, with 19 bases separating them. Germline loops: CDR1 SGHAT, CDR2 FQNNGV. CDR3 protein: CASSLDLGPVLEYEQYF. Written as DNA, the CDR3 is TGTGCCAGCAGCTTAGACCTAGGTCCCGTCTTGGAGTACGAGCAGTACTTC.

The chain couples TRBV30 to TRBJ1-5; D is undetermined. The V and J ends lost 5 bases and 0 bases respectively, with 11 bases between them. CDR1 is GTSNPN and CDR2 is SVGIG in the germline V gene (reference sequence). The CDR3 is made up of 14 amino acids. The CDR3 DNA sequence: TGTGCCTGGCTAGGCGCCTATAGCAATCAGCCCCAGCATTTT. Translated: CAWLGAYSNQPQHF.

CDR3 residues: CASSLRRHNEQFF. CDR3 DNA sequence: TGCGCCAGCAGCTTGCGGCGCCACAATGAGCAGTTCTTC. J is TRBJ2-1 and V is TRBV5-1; D not resolved. This CDR3 has 13 amino acids. V was trimmed by 1 base and J by 5 bases, leaving 7 bases between them. CDR1 SGHRS and CDR2 YFSETQ come from the germline V gene.

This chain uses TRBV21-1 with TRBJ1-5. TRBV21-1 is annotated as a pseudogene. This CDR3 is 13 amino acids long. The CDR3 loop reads CASSNEGSQPQHF. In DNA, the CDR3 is TGTGCCAGCAGCAATGAGGGTTCCCAGCCCCAGCATTTT.